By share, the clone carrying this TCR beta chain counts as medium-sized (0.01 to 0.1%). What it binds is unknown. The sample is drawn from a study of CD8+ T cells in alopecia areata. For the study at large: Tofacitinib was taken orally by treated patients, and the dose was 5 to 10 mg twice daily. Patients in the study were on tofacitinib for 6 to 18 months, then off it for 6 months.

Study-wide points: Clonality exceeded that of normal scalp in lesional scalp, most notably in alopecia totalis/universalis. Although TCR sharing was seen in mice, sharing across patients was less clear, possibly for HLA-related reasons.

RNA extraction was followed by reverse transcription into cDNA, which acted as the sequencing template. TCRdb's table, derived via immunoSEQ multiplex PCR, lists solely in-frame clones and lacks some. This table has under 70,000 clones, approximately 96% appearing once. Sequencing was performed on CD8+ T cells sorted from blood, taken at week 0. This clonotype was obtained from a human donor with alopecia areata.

DNA of the CDR3: TGTGCCATCAGCCGGACAGGCCCCACCGGGGAGCTGTTTTTT. Protein product: CAISRTGPTGELFF. The rearrangement joins TRBV10-3 to TRBJ2-2, with 7 bases lining up with TRBD1. Germline V CDR1 and CDR2: ENHRY, SYGVKD. The ends lost 6 bases at V and 4 bases at J; junction bases unmatched: 5. The length of the CDR3 is 14 residues.